The 15 T cell receptor beta chains in this list originate from one sample, sequenced in a study of breast tumors, draining lymph nodes, adjacent tissues. TCRdb re-called the multiplex PCR reads with MiXCR, one entry per CDR3 protein. The sample lists 15,000 or so distinct CDR3 sequences; around 47% were seen once. The sample comprised tumor-adjacent breast tissue. These TCRs come from a female donor with breast cancer. Some clones in this sample may be carry-over from other donors' samples.

CDR3 DNA: TGCAGTGCTAGAAACTCTGGGGCCAACGTCCTGACTTTC. It specifies CSARNSGANVLTF. The V and J genes are TRBV20-1 and TRBJ2-6; D is unclear. CDR1 and CDR2 from the germline V gene are DFQATT and SNEGSKA (reference sequence). V shed 2 bases and J shed 0 bases, with 2 bases lying between them. The CDR3 is made up of 13 amino acids.

This clonotype was seen more than once but under ten times. The chain links TRBV19 to TRBJ1-2; a possible D gene is TRBD1 (6 bases). V shed 3 bases and J shed 6 bases, with 14 bases lying between them. The CDR3 has 14 residues. CDR1 and CDR2 (germline): LNHDA, SQIVND (reference sequence). CDR3: CASSMGAGVDGYTF. CDR3 DNA: TGTGCCAGTAGTATGGGGGCAGGAGTGGATGGCTACACCTTC.

V gene TRBV5-1 combines with J gene TRBJ2-1, with D perhaps matching TRBD1 (5 bases). Per the germline V gene, CDR1 is SGHRS and CDR2 is YFSETQ. Trimming removed 0 bases at V and 2 bases at J, with 9 bases between. The CDR3 is 15 residues long. In DNA form, the CDR3 reads TGCGCCAGCAGCTTGGATTCAGGGACCTACAATGAGCAGTTCTTC. Its protein product is CASSLDSGTYNEQFF.

A word on this clonotype: One end of the junction is discordant with germline, which a read error may explain. The genes are TRBV18 and TRBJ2-3, with D possibly TRBD2 on 6 matching bases. From germline, CDR1 is KGHSH and CDR2 LQKENI. The CDR3 totals 15 residues. Written as DNA, the CDR3 is TGCGCCAGCTCACCGGTGGGGGGAGAAACAGGTACGCAGTATTTT. Translated, it gives CASSPVGGETGTQYF.

The chain joins TRBV2 to TRBJ2-1; 7 bases match TRBD1. This CDR3 has 13 residues. Per the germline V gene, CDR1 is SNHLY and CDR2 is FYNNEI. With V trimmed by 11 bases and J by 4 bases, 8 bases remained unmatched. Written as DNA, the CDR3 is TGTGCCGTCACAGGGGAACTTTACAATGAGCAGTTCTTC. Translated, it gives CAVTGELYNEQFF.

This clonotype was seen at least ten times. The genes are TRBV6-2 or TRBV6-3 and TRBJ1-2; tentatively, D is TRBD1 (5 bases). The CDR3 runs 14 residues. The V end was cut by 7 bases, the J end by 4 bases, with 16 bases between. CDR1 is MNHEY, CDR2 SVGEGT, per germline. The chain's CDR3 is CASTSAGLIYGYTF. CDR3 DNA: TGTGCCAGCACTTCGGCGGGGCTGATCTATGGCTACACCTTC.

This clonotype has at least ten counts. The J gene is TRBJ2-5, the V gene TRBV6-5; TRBD2 matches 9 bases. Unmatched junction bases numbered 15, after V lost 5 bases and J lost 5 bases. This CDR3 has 17 amino acids. The germline gives CDR1 MNHEY, CDR2 SVGAGI. CDR3 sequence reads: CASSRLKRTSDDETQYF. Written as DNA, the CDR3 is TGTGCCAGCAGTCGCCTCAAACGGACTAGCGATGACGAGACCCAGTACTTC.

This clonotype has a handful of counts. Sequence at one end of the junction differs from germline and may be a read error. The chain joins TRBV7-9 to TRBJ2-1, with 7 positions matching TRBD2. Germline loops: CDR1 SEHNR, CDR2 FQNEAQ (reference sequence). CDR3 size: 15 residues. The CDR3 is CASSLGGDSYNEQLF. The CDR3 coding sequence is TGTGCCAGCAGCTTGGGGGGGGACTCCTACAATGAGCAGCTCTTC.

The gene calls are TRBV7-8 and TRBJ1-3, with D unclear. The germline V gene has CDR1 SGHVS and CDR2 FQNEAQ. V lost 3 bases and J lost 2, with 11 bases in between. This CDR3 contains 15 residues. The CDR3 protein is CASSFLKQPGNTIYF. Written as DNA, the CDR3 is TGTGCCAGCAGCTTTTTGAAGCAGCCTGGAAACACCATATATTTT.

The V call is TRBV29-1, the J call TRBJ2-5; D might be TRBD1 (5 bases). The CDR3 is 13 residues long. The germline V and J ends were trimmed by 3 bases and 4 bases, with 12 bases remaining between them. Per the germline V gene, CDR1 is SQVTM and CDR2 is ANQGSEA. Here the CDR3 reads CSVDSLGVETQYF. In nucleotides, the CDR3 is TGCAGCGTTGATAGTCTAGGGGTAGAGACCCAGTACTTC. The full variable domain, in which reference TRBV29-1 and TRBJ2-5 provide the parts outside the CDR3, is SAVISQKPSRDICQRGTSLTIQCQVDSQVTMMFWYRQQPGQSLTLIATANQGSEATYESGFVIDKFPISRPNLTFSTLTVSNMSPEDSSIYLCSVDSLGVETQYFGPGTRLLVL.

This clonotype is labeled as medium-sized. The chain couples TRBV7-2 to TRBJ2-1; 9 bases line up with TRBD2. The length of the CDR3 is 15 residues. Germline lookup yields CDR1 SGHTA and CDR2 FQGNSA. The ends lost 6 bases at V and 12 bases at J; junction bases unmatched: 15. This CDR3 is CASSPEGSGGPGQFF. The CDR3 DNA sequence: TGTGCCAGCAGTCCGGAGGGGAGCGGGGGGCCGGGGCAGTTCTTC. Supplemented by reference TRBV7-2 and TRBJ2-1, the full variable domain reads GAGVSQSPSNKVTEKGKDVELRCDPISGHTALYWYRQSLGQGLEFLIYFQGNSAPDKSGLPSDRFSAERTGGSVSTLTIQRTQQEDSAVYLCASSPEGSGGPGQFFGPGTRLTVL.

This clonotype has only one observation. The chain couples TRBV7-9 to TRBJ2-2, with TRBD1 identical over 7 bases. This CDR3 comprises 15 residues. From germline, CDR1 is SEHNR and CDR2 FQNEAQ (reference sequence). V was pared by 5 bases and J by 3 bases, with 6 bases of the junction left unmatched. The CDR3 spells CASSHRDSYTGELFF. CDR3 bases: TGTGCCAGCAGCCACAGGGACAGTTACACCGGGGAGCTGTTTTTT.

The sample holds a few counts of this clonotype. The rearrangement uses TRBV20-1 and TRBJ2-7; D is unclear. This CDR3 has 12 amino acids. Between the trimmed V and J ends, which lost 0 bases and 5 bases, there was a span of 8 bases. Germline V gene sequence: CDR1 DFQATT, CDR2 SNEGSKA (reference sequence). Here the CDR3 DNA reads TGCAGTGCTAGAGATATGATAGACGAGCAGTACTTC. Translation gives CSARDMIDEQYF.

This clonotype was detected once. The chain is built from TRBV7-6 and TRBJ1-3; 7 positions agree with TRBD1. The CDR3 runs to 17 residues. J gave up 2 bases and V 0 bases, and 7 bases lay outside the gene matches. CDR1 is SGHVS, CDR2 FNYEAQ, per germline. CDR3 bases: TGTGCCAGCAGCTTAGCGAGGCAGGGGGTCACTGGAAACACCATATATTTT. It translates to CASSLARQGVTGNTIYF.

This clonotype occurred many times. The chain combines TRBV27 with TRBJ2-5; TRBD2 aligns across 16 bases. After removal of 5 bases from V and 0 bases from J, the junction contained 3 bases not matched to a gene. Germline CDR1 is MNHEY and CDR2 is SMNVEV (reference sequence). The length of the CDR3 is 17 residues. The CDR3, as DNA: TGTGCCAGCAGTCCCGGGACTAGCGGGAGGGACCAAGAGACCCAGTACTTC. This sequence encodes CASSPGTSGRDQETQYF.